This is a list of T cell receptor beta chains from one sample in a study of control samples from healthy donors and cancer patients. This table comes from immunoSEQ multiplex PCR, and its TCRdb copy is limited to in-frame clones, with some not included. The table lists 100,000 or so clones, roughly 87% of them singletons. Sequencing was carried out using blood. The source is a woman in her forties or fifties in good health. Both conserved end residues are part of each CDR3. The order of the fields is V gene, J gene, clone size, D gene, CDR3 protein, CDR3 DNA. D genes are given only for firm matches. Clone sizes are given selectively: once, few, many, or a class where the clone is expanded.

TRBV27	TRBJ1-5	-	-	CASSLTVYSNQPQHF	TGTGCCAGCAGTCTGACAGTCTATAGCAATCAGCCCCAGCATTTT
TRBV4-1	TRBJ2-1	-	-	CASSQGTLDRNEQFF	TGCGCCAGCAGCCAAGGAACGCTAGACCGCAATGAGCAGTTCTTC
TRBV19	TRBJ2-5	-	TRBD1	CASSGQGAETQYF	TGTGCCAGTAGTGGACAGGGGGCTGAGACCCAGTACTTC
TRBV4-1	TRBJ2-7	-	TRBD2	CASSQGAEAGLAYEQYF	TGCGCCAGCAGCCAAGGAGCGGAAGCGGGGCTAGCCTACGAGCAGTACTTC
TRBV6-1	TRBJ1-5	-	-	CASSDGYSATRSNQPQHF	TGTGCCAGCAGTGACGGGTATTCGGCAACCCGTAGCAATCAGCCCCAGCATTTT
TRBV19	TRBJ1-5	-	TRBD1	CASVKQGFGPQHF	TGTGCCAGTGTCAAACAGGGGTTCGGGCCCCAGCATTTT
TRBV2	TRBJ2-2	few	-	CATLISGTGNTGELFF	TGTGCCACCTTAATAAGCGGGACAGGCAACACCGGGGAGCTGTTTTTT
TRBV6-5	TRBJ2-5	-	TRBD2	CASRSSGRMKETQYF	TGTGCCAGCAGGAGTAGCGGGAGAATGAAAGAGACCCAGTACTTC
TRBV6-2/TRBV6-3	TRBJ1-3	-	-	CASSLQDITIYF	TGTGCCAGCAGCTTACAGGATATCACCATATATTTT
TRBV10-1	TRBJ2-1	-	-	CASSGYRADEQFF	TGCGCCAGCAGTGGTTACAGGGCGGATGAGCAGTTCTTC
TRBV7-9	TRBJ1-6	-	TRBD1	CASSPIGQVLYNSPLHF	TGTGCCAGCAGCCCGATCGGACAGGTTCTCTACAATTCACCCCTCCACTTT
TRBV5-1	TRBJ1-5	once	TRBD1	CASSSGQDDQPQHF	TGCGCCAGCAGCTCGGGACAGGACGATCAGCCCCAGCATTTT
TRBV4-3	TRBJ1-1	-	-	CASSQEAGLDTEAFF	TGCGCCAGCAGCCAAGAGGCGGGCCTGGACACTGAAGCTTTCTTT
TRBV12-3/TRBV12-4	TRBJ2-1	-	-	CASSYQGRNEQFF	TGTGCCAGCAGTTACCAGGGGCGCAATGAGCAGTTCTTC
TRBV5-1	TRBJ2-2	few	-	CASSVGPVNTGELFF	TGCGCCAGCAGCGTCGGTCCGGTGAACACCGGGGAGCTGTTTTTT
TRBV9	TRBJ2-5	-	-	CASSVNTGSQETQYF	TGTGCCAGCAGCGTGAACACAGGGTCACAAGAGACCCAGTACTTC
TRBV9	TRBJ2-7	-	-	CASGSINEQYF	TGTGCCAGCGGCAGTATCAACGAGCAGTACTTC
TRBV18	TRBJ1-1	few	TRBD1	CASSPRQGGNTEAFF	TGTGCCAGCTCACCGCGACAGGGGGGAAACACTGAAGCTTTCTTT